This is a list of T cell receptor beta chains from one sample in a study of beta chain features in type 1 diabetes. TCRdb's table, derived via immunoSEQ multiplex PCR, lists solely in-frame clones and lacks some. This table holds roughly 150,000 clones, roughly 60% found once. Sequenced sample: naive CD4+ T cells from blood. The receptor source for this set is a man aged 25 to 40 with type 1 diabetes. The CDR3 runs from the conserved cysteine through the conserved F or W. A D gene is named only where the DNA matches it firmly.

TRBV4-3	TRBJ2-5	.	CASSQVLQETQYF
TRBV29-1	TRBJ1-4	.	CSVEAGGEKLFF
TRBV4-3	TRBJ1-2	.	CASSQEWAGEAYGYTF
TRBV13	TRBJ2-7	.	CASSLDRTWEQYF
TRBV29-1	TRBJ1-2	TRBD1	CSVQDRTYGYTF
TRBV7-9	TRBJ2-1	.	CASSLGGQNNEQFF
TRBV7-9	TRBJ2-5	.	CASSTRGRETQYF
TRBV14	TRBJ2-1	.	CASSQGDSANEQFF
TRBV7-8	TRBJ2-1	.	CASSFYNEQFF
TRBV9	TRBJ2-7	TRBD1	CASSVGGTGAYEQYF
TRBV4-1	TRBJ2-1	.	CASSQDGDKPYNEQFF
TRBV7-9	TRBJ1-1	.	CASSLEGNTEAFF
TRBV4-3	TRBJ2-7	.	CASSQDSNRNYEQYF
TRBV13	TRBJ1-1	.	CASSSRPNTEAFF
TRBV11-2	TRBJ2-7	.	CASTPASAVQRGYEQYF
TRBV28	TRBJ2-1	.	CASSPLGITYNEQFF
TRBV4-3	TRBJ2-1	.	CASSQDADGSSYNEQFF
TRBV6-5	TRBJ1-5	.	CASSLAGDSNQPQHF
TRBV29-1	TRBJ2-1	.	CSVQLLYNEQFF
TRBV6-5	TRBJ2-3	TRBD1	CASSGQGKDTQYF
TRBV29-1	TRBJ2-5	.	CSVERSRGGETQYF
TRBV7-9	TRBJ2-5	.	CASSLELVGETQYF
TRBV12-5	TRBJ1-1	.	CASAIRQNTEAFF
TRBV14	TRBJ2-3	.	CASSAGLEDTQYF
TRBV29-1	TRBJ2-7	TRBD1	CSVTSGTGYHEQYF
TRBV18	TRBJ1-1	.	CASSSGELNTEAFF
TRBV29-1	TRBJ2-1	TRBD2	CSVEDLAGWGEQFF
TRBV7-9	TRBJ2-1	.	CASSFQIAGKEQFF
TRBV5-1	TRBJ2-7	.	CASSRTETYEQYF
TRBV28	TRBJ2-1	TRBD1	CASRSGQGLYNEQFF
TRBV25-1	TRBJ1-5	.	CASSRGLNQPQHF
TRBV5-4	TRBJ2-3	TRBD2	CASSLVAGGPTDTQYF
TRBV18	TRBJ1-6	.	CASSPRDNSPLHF
TRBV7-9	TRBJ2-3	.	CASSLDWIPTDTQYF
TRBV10-3	TRBJ2-1	.	CAISVEGNEQFF
TRBV29-1	TRBJ2-4	TRBD1	CSVYGTGGGQNIQYF
TRBV29-1	TRBJ2-5	.	CSVRQMWETQYF
TRBV29-1	TRBJ2-3	.	CSVEGPDSSTDTQYF